The clone carrying this T cell receptor beta chain was seen a handful of times. Its antigen is unidentified. This entry is derived from a study of response to subunit inactivated influenza vaccine. Study outcomes and limitations: Authors suggested seasonal influenza vaccinations each recruit few new T cells.

V shed 2 bases, J shed 3 bases, and the junction held 4 bases outside the gene matches. CDR3 size: 15 residues. Per germline, CDR1 KGHSH and CDR2 LQKENI. TCRdb reprocessed the RT-PCR reads via MiXCR and lists one record per CDR3 protein. The table lists 450,000 to 600,000 distinct CDR3 sequences, 6% to 9% of them singletons, with less than 15% in the top ten. Material: PBMCs from blood, obtained approximately 25 months after vaccination. The chain combines TRBV18 with TRBJ2-7; 10 positions agree with TRBD2. This clonotype was sampled from a man aged 50-75 years who received an inactivated influenza vaccine. The CDR3 loop is CASSPISGGIYEQYF. CDR3 DNA sequence: TGTGCCAGCTCACCAATTAGCGGGGGGATCTACGAGCAGTACTTC.